This TCR beta chain is drawn from a study of T cells after yellow fever vaccination. Conversion of TCR transcripts into cDNA relied on 5'RACE template switching, which added a universal primer site and UMIs. MiXCR, run by TCRdb on the 5' RACE reads, gives a single entry per CDR3 protein. The repertoire holds 150,000 to 200,000 distinct CDR3 sequences, approximately 9.9% seen once, with about 38% in the top ten. The CDR3 contains 15 residues. Germline CDR1 and CDR2: SQVTM and ANQGSEA. Trimming left V 6 bases short and J 0 bases short, with 15 bases between. This receptor was obtained from a man aged 18 to 29 who received the YFV17D yellow fever vaccine. This specimen was CD8+ T cells sorted from PBMCs, taken 15 days after the yellow fever booster vaccination. This chain uses TRBV29-1 with TRBJ1-3, with a weak D call TRBD1 (6 bases). This CDR3 reads CSVERWDISGNTIYF. CDR3 nucleotide sequence: TGCAGCGTGGAGCGGTGGGACATCTCTGGAAACACCATATATTTT. The entire variable domain, with the rest obtained from reference TRBV29-1 and TRBJ1-3, is as follows: SAVISQKPSRDICQRGTSLTIQCQVDSQVTMMFWYRQQPGQSLTLIATANQGSEATYESGFVIDKFPISRPNLTFSTLTVSNMSPEDSSIYLCSVERWDISGNTIYFGEGSWLTVV.